The clone carrying this T cell receptor beta chain was recorded only once. What it recognizes is unknown. The data are from a study of STAT3 mutations in large granular lymphocyte leukemia. Overall study context: Over half of T-LGLL patients had one or more immunosuppressive regimens.

Findings and limits, study-wide: In T-cell large granular lymphocyte leukemia, about half of patients showed multiple immunodominant subclonotypes. TCR clonotype switching after therapy occurred in about 35% of the 18 patients.

Sequenced by immunoSEQ multiplex PCR; TCRdb stores in-frame clones only, minus some. Counted here are around 39,000 clones, roughly 90% occurring once; the ten biggest clones make up under 0.55%. This sequence originates from a human donor with T large granular lymphocyte leukemia. Some clones in this sample may be carry-over from other donors' samples. The sequencing input was PBMCs.

The CDR3 sequence: CASSPRGSQYF. CDR3 coding DNA: TGTGCCAGCAGCCCTCGGGGTTCCCAGTACTTC. The V gene is TRBV21-1, the J gene TRBJ2-5; TRBD2, the D gene given by the table, was not confirmed from the DNA. TRBV21-1 is termed a pseudogene. The CDR3 consists of 11 residues.